This TCR beta chain is from a study of T cells in Graves' hyperthyroidism and ophthalmopathy. Regarding the study as a whole: Most expanded thyroid clonotypes above 0.001 recurred in blood. Ophthalmopathy was identified by the model a median approximately 6.9 months ahead of onset.

This clonotype was observed many times. Antigen unknown. Researchers amplified the TCR beta CDR3 regions from RNA transcripts. The HTBI primer set served for first-round RT-PCR of the TCR CDR3. TCRdb reanalysed the multiplex PCR reads using MiXCR and keeps one entry per CDR3 protein. The repertoire includes hundreds of thousands of distinct CDR3 sequences, about a sixth of them detected once, and roughly 18% sits in the top ten. A lack of ophthalmopathy progression within 18 months defined stable Graves' hyperthyroidism. Diagnostic assessment was based on clinical symptoms, serum thyroxine and TRAb, thyroid ultrasound and orbital computed tomography. The sequence came from a woman under 30 with Graves' hyperthyroidism. Material: blood.

The CDR3 DNA sequence: TGTGCCAGCAGTTTAGGATTTGTGGGGGATCAGCCCCAGCATTTT. Translating it yields CASSLGFVGDQPQHF. The V gene is TRBV12-3 or TRBV12-4, the J gene TRBJ1-5; TRBD1 is a possible D gene (5 bases). V lost 1 base, J lost 5 bases, and 12 bases lay in between. The CDR3 runs 15 residues.